This T cell receptor (beta chain) is from a study of identical twins. The trim removed 3 bases at V and 4 bases at J, leaving 8 bases unmatched. This CDR3 region has 15 residues. MiXCR, run by TCRdb on the 5' RACE reads, gives a single entry per CDR3 protein. The data hold around 490,000 distinct CDR3 sequences, with roughly an eighth observed a single time. This sample was also put to use in a study of yellow fever vaccine responses in identical twins. According to that study: Among the twins, the vaccine T cell response reportedly seemed partly convergent and partly personalized.

Sequenced: CD4+ T cells sorted from blood. The chain uses TRBV12-3 or TRBV12-4 and TRBJ2-7, with 8 positions matching TRBD1. This TCR was recovered from a woman under 30 in good health. CDR3 sequence reads: CASSLSTGGGYEQYF. The CDR3 DNA follows: TGTGCCAGCAGTTTGAGTACAGGGGGTGGGTACGAGCAGTACTTC.